This T cell receptor (beta chain) was sequenced during a study of T cell changes during pregnancy in multiple sclerosis (dated by TCRdb to the late 2010s). Broadly, across the study: In women with multiple sclerosis, the researchers looked at how the T cell repertoire shifted as pregnancy progressed.

Worth noting for this clone: Its cognate antigen has yet to be identified. It has no much larger one-base neighbor in the sample; base qualities were not kept.

Preparation of the library involved the immunoSEQ multiplex PCR assay. Sourced from immuneACCESS, this table was stored by TCRdb with only in-frame sequences that have V and J called. A share of the clones is absent; for the studies checked, an unresolved V gene accounts for under half, and the remainder has no known explanation. Recorded for this sample are 45,000 to 60,000 clones; approximately 90% of them occurred a single time. Jointly, the top ten make up 1.9% of the sample. This specimen was peripheral blood, taken in the first trimester of pregnancy. This receptor was identified in a female donor with multiple sclerosis, enrolled in a pregnancy study.

This receptor carries the CDR3 CASSFRDSGYTF. DNA sequence: TGTGCCAGCAGCTTCCGGGACTCAGGCTACACCTTC. The rearranged segments are TRBV7-9 and TRBJ1-2; a weak D assignment points to TRBD1 (5 bases agree). The CDR3 measures 12 amino acids from cysteine to phenylalanine. The retained sequence is limited to the CDR3, 36 bases, with the frame set at the first base. The germline V gene encodes CDR1 SEHNR and CDR2 FQNEAQ (reference sequence). Cut back by 3 bases and 8 bases, the V and J ends lie 10 bases apart.